This T cell receptor (beta chain) was sequenced in a study of blood T cell repertoires in COVID-19. Study-wide background: The United States, Italy and Spain provided the acute and convalescent COVID-19 samples. T cells, B-cell-depleted T cells, or PBMCs supplied cDNA or gDNA.

Germline loops: CDR1 MNHEY, CDR2 SVGAGI. Trimming cost V 5 bases and J 4 bases, with 12 bases left between them. This CDR3 comprises 13 residues. In the authors' workflow: How many nucleated cells were present was estimated from reference gene primer amplification. Clones were read by immunoSEQ multiplex PCR, and TCRdb kept only the in-frame ones, dropping some. D and trimming come from the DNA, and the V and J calls and clone size come from that table. Altogether fewer than 25,000 clones are present, around 87% being singletons, with the ten largest covering around 25%. The material sequenced was peripheral blood. The genes are TRBV6-5 and TRBJ2-7, with D possibly TRBD1 on 5 matching bases. This clonotype originated in a human donor with active COVID-19. The donor label of this sample is uncertain. CDR3 nucleotides: TGTGCCAGCAGTCCAGGGTTCGAGTACGAGCAGTACTTC. It is translated as CASSPGFEYEQYF.